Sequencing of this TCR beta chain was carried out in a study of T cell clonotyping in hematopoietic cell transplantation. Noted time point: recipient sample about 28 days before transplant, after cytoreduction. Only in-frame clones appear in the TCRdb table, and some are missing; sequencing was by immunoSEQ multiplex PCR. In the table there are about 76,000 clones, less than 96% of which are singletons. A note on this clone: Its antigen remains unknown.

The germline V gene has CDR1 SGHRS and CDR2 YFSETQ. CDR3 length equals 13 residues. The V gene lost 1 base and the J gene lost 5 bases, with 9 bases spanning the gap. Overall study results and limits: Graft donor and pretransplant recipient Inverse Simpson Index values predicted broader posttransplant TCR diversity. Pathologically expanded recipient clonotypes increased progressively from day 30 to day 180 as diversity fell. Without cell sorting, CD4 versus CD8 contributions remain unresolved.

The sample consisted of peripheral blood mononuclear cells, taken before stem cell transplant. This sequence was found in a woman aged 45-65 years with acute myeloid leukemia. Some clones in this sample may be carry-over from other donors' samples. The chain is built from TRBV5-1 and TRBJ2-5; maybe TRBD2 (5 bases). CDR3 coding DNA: TGCGCCAGCAGCTTGTATGGAGGTGAGACCCAGTACTTC. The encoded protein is CASSLYGGETQYF.